One and the same sample provided the 21 T cell receptor beta chains below, sequenced in a study of immune heterogeneity within non-small cell lung tumors. In a multiplex PCR, 32 V and 13 J primers amplified TCR beta CDR3. TCRdb fed the multiplex PCR reads into MiXCR, producing one record per CDR3 protein. This sample yields around 10,000 distinct CDR3 sequences, of which less than 30% are seen a single time; 6.5% to 9.5% belongs to the top ten. Per sample, approximately 580 ng of bulk tumor genomic DNA was the template used. Multiple biopsies spaced far apart were taken from each primary tumor during surgery. It was patients with untreated, newly diagnosed non-small cell lung cancer who underwent curative surgery. Sequenced material: lung tumor tissue. These receptor sequences come from a woman aged 55-69 years with non-small cell lung cancer.

In this sample, this clonotype turned up many times. This rearrangement joins TRBV6-2 or TRBV6-3 to TRBJ2-2, with no clear D. This CDR3 comprises 15 residues. Germline-derived CDR1 and CDR2 are MNHEY and SVGEGT. Trimming removed 2 bases from V and 8 bases from J, with 15 bases in between. CDR3 loop: CASSYHSNTGGELFF. The CDR3 DNA reads TGTGCCAGCAGTTACCACAGTAATACCGGTGGGGAGCTGTTTTTT.

There are a few counts of this clonotype. In DNA form, the CDR3 reads TGTGCCAGTAGAGACCGGCATGCCGGGACACACCAAGAGACCCAGTACTTC. Its translation is CASRDRHAGTHQETQYF. This rearrangement joins TRBV19 to TRBJ2-5, with TRBD1 as a possible D gene (6 bases). Trimming removed 6 bases from V and 0 bases from J, with 20 bases in between. This CDR3 comprises 17 residues. Germline V gene sequence: CDR1 LNHDA, CDR2 SQIVND (reference sequence). The whole variable domain, remainder taken from reference TRBV19 and TRBJ2-5, is DGGITQSPKYLFRKEGQNVTLSCEQNLNHDAMYWYRQDPGQGLRLIYYSQIVNDFQKGDIAEGYSVSREKKESFPLTVTSAQKNPTAFYLCASRDRHAGTHQETQYFGPGTRLLVL.

This clonotype is medium-sized in the sample. This rearrangement joins TRBV12-3 or TRBV12-4 to TRBJ2-2; D is tentatively TRBD1 or TRBD2 (6 bases each). This CDR3 comprises 14 residues. V was cut by 5 bases and J by 4 bases, with 11 bases left in between. The CDR3 region has the DNA TGTGCCAGCAGTCCTCGGGGGCTCACCGGGGAGCTGTTTTTT. As protein: CASSPRGLTGELFF.

This clonotype appeared many times. This rearrangement joins TRBV6-1 to TRBJ1-5; 7 bases fit TRBD1. Germline V lookup: CDR1 MNHNS, CDR2 SASEGT. After removal of 8 bases from V and 3 bases from J, the junction contained 4 bases not matched to a gene. The CDR3 sequence is 13 residues long. The CDR3 region is CASSGQLNQPQHF. The CDR3, as DNA: TGTGCCAGCTCGGGACAGCTCAATCAGCCCCAGCATTTT.

Note on this clonotype: The missing conserved phenylalanine or tryptophan at the end of this CDR3 makes a read error likely. The chain employs TRBV7-8 and TRBJ1-2; D call uncertain. This CDR3 contains 13 residues. Germline CDR1 SGHVS, CDR2 FQNEAQ. V was shortened by 1 base and J by 8 bases, with 11 bases between the two germline ends. CDR3 nucleotide sequence: TGTGCCAGCAGCTTAGGTTTTTCTAGCGGCTACACCATC. Translation gives CASSLGFSSGYTI.

This clonotype ranks as medium-sized. V is TRBV18 and J is TRBJ2-2; unclear D gene. Looked up from germline, CDR1 is KGHSH and CDR2 is LQKENI. Trimming took off 2 bases at V and 4 bases at J, with 8 bases between the two ends. The CDR3 spans 14 residues. The CDR3 sequence: CASSPRRSTGELFF. CDR3 sequence (DNA): TGTGCCAGCTCACCAAGGCGGAGCACCGGGGAGCTGTTTTTT.

The chain links TRBV20-1 to TRBJ1-1; D is perhaps TRBD1 (6 bases). This CDR3 has 13 residues. V was shortened by 6 bases and J by 3 bases, with 14 bases between the two germline ends. Germline V gene lookup returns CDR1 DFQATT and CDR2 SNEGSKA (reference sequence). The DNA of the CDR3 is TGCAGTGCCCAGCGGGGGGCCTACACTGAAGCTTTCTTT. It yields the protein CSAQRGAYTEAFF.

This clonotype was seen a handful of times. One end of the junction varies from germline; a read error may be responsible. This sequence joins TRBV9 and TRBJ2-7; no firm D call. CDR1 and CDR2 (germline): SGDLS, YYNGEE. CDR3 length: 16 residues. The CDR3 spells CASIVEATALSYEQYF. The DNA of the CDR3 is TGTGCCAGCATCGTAGAAGCGACGGCCCTCTCCTACGAGCAGTACTTC.

This clonotype is medium-sized. The chain links TRBV6-1 to TRBJ2-7; the match to TRBD1 covers 12 bases. Germline CDR1 and CDR2: MNHNS and SASEGT. The J segment lost 5 bases and the V segment lost 5 bases, leaving 4 bases of the junction unmatched. The CDR3 totals 14 residues. CDR3 DNA: TGTGCCAGCAGTACCGGGACAGGGGGCAACGAGCAGTACTTC. It translates to CASSTGTGGNEQYF.

This clonotype was counted a single time. V usage is TRBV6-1 and J usage is TRBJ2-2, with D unresolved. The CDR3 covers 15 residues. Germline CDR1 MNHNS, CDR2 SASEGT. Trimming took 6 bases from V and 0 from J, leaving 11 bases between them. In DNA form, the CDR3 reads TGTGCCAGCAGGGTGGTAAGGGCGAACACCGGGGAGCTGTTTTTT. This codes for CASRVVRANTGELFF.

This clonotype rates as medium-sized (0.01 to 0.1%). The J gene is TRBJ1-2, the V gene TRBV28; perhaps TRBD1 as D (6 bases). Germline CDR1 is MDHEN and CDR2 is SYDVKM. This CDR3 spans 15 amino acids. V was pared by 1 base and J by 4 bases, with 13 bases between. The CDR3, as DNA: TGTGCCAGCAGTTTATCCTCGGTAGGGGGCTATGGCTACACCTTC. Translated: CASSLSSVGGYGYTF.

By its share, this clonotype is medium-sized (0.01 to 0.1%). The genes are TRBV9 and TRBJ2-7, with 11 nucleotides matching TRBD2. The CDR3 totals 17 residues. Germline loops: CDR1 SGDLS, CDR2 YYNGEE. After removal of 2 bases from V and 2 bases from J, the junction contained 9 bases not matched to a gene. CDR3 residues: CASSVGQLAGAAYEQYF. As DNA, the CDR3 is TGTGCCAGCAGCGTGGGACAACTAGCGGGAGCCGCCTACGAGCAGTACTTC.

In its sample, this clonotype ranks as medium-sized. The chain links TRBV5-1 to TRBJ1-3; 8 positions agree with TRBD1. CDR1 and CDR2 (germline): SGHRS, YFSETQ. This CDR3 has 14 residues. V lost 4 bases, J lost 2 bases, and 2 bases stayed unmatched. The CDR3, as DNA: TGCGCCAGCAGCCCGACAGGGGCTGGAAACACCATATATTTT. Protein product: CASSPTGAGNTIYF.

This clonotype was counted at least ten times. The gene calls are TRBV6-1 and TRBJ1-2; 9 positions match TRBD1. The ends lost 5 bases at V and 6 bases at J; junction bases unmatched: 7. Looked up from germline, CDR1 is MNHNS and CDR2 is SASEGT. CDR3 length: 14 amino acids. The CDR3 sequence is CASSRWTGVDGYTF. CDR3 nucleotides: TGTGCCAGCAGTCGATGGACAGGGGTAGATGGCTACACCTTC.

Note on this clonotype: A much larger clone differs by one base, so this may be a read error. CDR3 region: CASLRGVGTEAFF. In DNA, the CDR3 is TGTGCCAGCTTGAGGGGAGTGGGGACTGAAGCTTTCTTT. The chain couples TRBV18 to TRBJ1-1; tentatively, D is TRBD1 (5 bases). V lost 7 bases and J 5 bases, leaving 14 bases between the germline ends. The CDR3 runs to 13 residues. Germline V lookup: CDR1 KGHSH, CDR2 LQKENI. The whole variable domain, remainder taken from reference TRBV18 and TRBJ1-1, is NAGVMQNPRHLVRRRGQEARLRCSPMKGHSHVYWYRQLPEEGLKFMVYLQKENIIDESGMPKERFSAEFPKEGPSILRIQQVVRGDSAAYFCASLRGVGTEAFFGQGTRLTVV.

This chain joins TRBV12-3 or TRBV12-4 and TRBJ1-4; TRBD1 is a possible D gene (5 bases). The V gene lost 7 bases and the J gene lost 2 bases, with 11 bases spanning the gap. This CDR3 region has 14 residues. The CDR3 bases are TGTGCCAGCAATACCGGGGGTACTAATGAAAAACTGTTTTTT. This codes for CASNTGGTNEKLFF.

This clonotype was seen more than once but under ten times. Lacking the conserved final phenylalanine or tryptophan, this CDR3 likely reflects a read error. Because the CDR3's place on the DNA is in doubt, the DNA is left out and the CDR3 is given as listed by TCRdb. V and J are TRBV6-5 and TRBJ2-2; no DNA check was done on the table's D call, TRBD1. The CDR3 has 14 amino acids, counting both end residues. The germline gives CDR1 MNHEY, CDR2 SVGAGI. CDR3 in amino acids: CASNWDRDTGELFL.

The rearrangement joins TRBV10-3 to TRBJ2-6; 8 nucleotides line up with TRBD1. The CDR3 spans 18 residues. From germline, CDR1 is ENHRY and CDR2 SYGVKD. The trim removed 0 bases at V and 1 base at J, leaving 5 bases unmatched. The CDR3 reads CAISESRGRGSGANVLTF. The DNA of the CDR3 is TGTGCCATCAGTGAGTCCAGGGGGCGAGGGTCTGGGGCCAACGTCCTGACTTTC.

This clonotype is medium-sized. The chain links TRBV20-1 to TRBJ2-7, with TRBD1 matching 10 bases. The V segment lost 6 bases and the J segment 4 bases; nucleotides outside the gene matches: 6. This CDR3 region has 13 residues. CDR1 is DFQATT and CDR2 is SNEGSKA in the germline V gene (reference sequence). CDR3: CSAKDRGLYEQYF. The CDR3 nucleotides read TGCAGTGCCAAAGACAGGGGGCTTTACGAGCAGTACTTC.

This clonotype was observed at least ten times. V gene TRBV15 combines with J gene TRBJ2-1; 10 bases align to TRBD2. The germline V gene has CDR1 LNHNV and CDR2 YYDKDF (reference sequence). This CDR3 is 13 amino acids long. V gave up 8 bases and J gave up 3 bases; unmatched junction bases: 1. CDR3 sequence reads: CATASGSYNEQFF. CDR3 nucleotide sequence: TGTGCCACCGCTAGCGGGAGCTACAATGAGCAGTTCTTC. The full variable domain, its missing parts supplied by reference TRBV15 and TRBJ2-1, is DAMVIQNPRYQVTQFGKPVTLSCSQTLNHNVMYWYQQKSSQAPKLLFHYYDKDFNNEADTPDNFQSRRPNTSFCFLDIRSPGLGDTAMYLCATASGSYNEQFFGPGTRLTVL.

Points on this clonotype: A much larger clone is a single base away; this may be a read error. The CDR3 coding sequence is TGCAGTGCTGCTGTGGCTACCCAAAACTACGACCAGTACTTC. Protein: CSAAVATQNYDQYF. V is TRBV20-1 and J is TRBJ2-7, with D uncertain. CDR3 length equals 14 residues. CDR1 and CDR2 from the germline V gene are DFQATT and SNEGSKA (reference sequence).